This T cell receptor (beta chain) was sequenced in a study of cytomegalovirus exposure and HLA in healthy donors. General observations from the study: The authors reported that TCR beta sequences could predict HLA-A and HLA-B alleles. These predictions were accurate for most subjects in the first cohort. In presence/absence analyses, roughly uniform sequencing depth across donors was assumed. In an earlier analysis, in some 500 donors, most V segments appeared productive either ~87% or ~30% of the time.

Details on this clone: The antigen is undetermined.

Donors in the study were healthy people who gave bone marrow. The length of the CDR3 is 16 residues. Germline V lookup: CDR1 LNHDA, CDR2 SQIVND (reference sequence). V gave up 5 bases and J gave up 2 bases; unmatched junction bases: 10. A multiplex PCR was run with 60 Vbeta primers and 13 Jbeta primers. This table comes from immunoSEQ multiplex PCR, and its TCRdb copy is limited to in-frame clones, with some not included. Altogether over 120,000 clones are present, around 67% being singletons, with the ten largest covering around 4.7%. The clonotype originates from a man aged 18-30 years in good health and CMV-seropositive. Sequencing was carried out using PBMCs. V and J are TRBV19 and TRBJ2-5; 8 positions agree with TRBD2. The CDR3 here is CASSPGRTGGQETQYF. Written as DNA, the CDR3 is TGTGCCAGTAGTCCGGGGAGGACGGGGGGGCAAGAGACCCAGTACTTC.